These T cell receptor beta chains were read from a single sample in a study of blood T cells in healthy people across ages. One entry per CDR3 protein results from TCRdb running MiXCR on the 5' RACE reads. The profile shows roughly 800,000 distinct CDR3 sequences, 58% of them singletons. Sequencing was performed on blood. Every receptor here comes from a man aged 25 to 40 in good health. CDR3s include the opening cysteine and the closing phenylalanine or tryptophan. A D gene is named only where the DNA matches it firmly. Rows give clone size only sometimes, using once, few, many, or a class for an expanded clone.

>-|TRBV9|-|TRBJ2-5
TGTGCCAGCAGCGTAGGCCGAGGGTACCAAGAGACCCAGTACTTC
CASSVGRGYQETQYF
>few|TRBV20-1|-|TRBJ2-7
TGCAGTGCTAGATTCATATACGAGCAGTACTTC
CSARFIYEQYF
>-|TRBV4-2|TRBD2|TRBJ2-7
TGTGCCAGCAGCCAAGACCCTAGCGGGGGAGAGCAGTACTTC
CASSQDPSGGEQYF
>-|TRBV11-2|-|TRBJ1-2
TGTGCCAGCAGCCCACGTCCCGAAAATGGCTACACCTTC
CASSPRPENGYTF
>few|TRBV15|TRBD2|TRBJ2-3
TGTGCCACCAGCAGAGTCGGTGCGGGAGGTCCTACGCAGTATTTT
CATSRVGAGGPTQYF
>-|TRBV6-6|TRBD2|TRBJ2-3
TGTGCCAGCACTAGCGGGGATCAATATACGCAGTATTTT
CASTSGDQYTQYF
>-|TRBV28|TRBD1|TRBJ1-1
TGTGCCAGCAGTTTCCTCGGACAGGGGGCAAGGGAAGCTTTCTTT
CASSFLGQGAREAFF
>few|TRBV7-2|-|TRBJ2-7
TGTGCCAGCAGCTCCGGGCTTCGCGGGGTCGAGCAGTACTTC
CASSSGLRGVEQYF
>-|TRBV12-3/TRBV12-4|TRBD2|TRBJ2-1
TGTGCCAGCAGCCAGACTAGCGGGAGGTTCAATGAGCAGTTCTTC
CASSQTSGRFNEQFF
>few|TRBV6-2/TRBV6-3|-|TRBJ2-1
TGTGCCAGCAGAGACTTCAATGAGCAGTTCTTC
CASRDFNEQFF
>-|TRBV6-6|TRBD2|TRBJ2-1
TGTGCCAGCCTGTTATTCGACACCGGGACTAGGGACAATGAGCAGTTCTTC
CASLLFDTGTRDNEQFF
>-|TRBV7-9|-|TRBJ2-1
TGTGCCAGCAGCTCCTGGACATCCGGATCCTACAATGAGCAGTTCTTC
CASSSWTSGSYNEQFF
>-|TRBV6-2/TRBV6-3|-|TRBJ1-5
TGTGCCAGCAGAAGGTCAGGGATCAATCAGCCCCAGCATTTT
CASRRSGINQPQHF
>-|TRBV30|-|TRBJ2-1
TGTGCCTGGAGCGGGGTCGGAGATGAGCAGTTCTTC
CAWSGVGDEQFF
>-|TRBV5-6|-|TRBJ2-1
TGTGCCAGCAGCTCAGCGGTGGGACGAATTTACAATGAGCAGTTCTTC
CASSSAVGRIYNEQFF
>-|TRBV20-1|TRBD2|TRBJ2-5
TGCAGTGCTGGCACTTTCTACGCTCCGGGACCAGCGGGAGAGGCACAAGAGACCCAGTACTTC
CSAGTFYAPGPAGEAQETQYF
>few|TRBV4-3|-|TRBJ2-1
TGCGCCAGCAGCCAAGAAGGGAGCTCCTACAATGAGCAGTTCTTC
CASSQEGSSYNEQFF
>-|TRBV14|-|TRBJ1-1
TGTGCCAGCACCCCCGGGACTTTCGGGACTGAAGCTTTCTTT
CASTPGTFGTEAFF
>few|TRBV29-1|-|TRBJ1-2
TGCAGCGTTGAGCAGTGGCCGAGCAACACCTTC
CSVEQWPSNTF
>-|TRBV20-1|TRBD2|TRBJ2-3
TGCAGTGCTAGCGGGGGGGTTCAGACGCAGTATTTT
CSASGGVQTQYF
>-|TRBV4-3|-|TRBJ2-2
TGCGCCAGCAGACTAGTATCCGGGGAGCTGTTTTTT
CASRLVSGELFF
>-|TRBV20-1|TRBD2|TRBJ2-1
TGCAGTGCTAGGATTAGCGGGACCTACAATGAGCAGTTCTTC
CSARISGTYNEQFF
>few|TRBV7-9|TRBD2|TRBJ2-1
TGTGCCAGCAGCGCTAGCGGGAGTGGTGAGCAGTTCTTC
CASSASGSGEQFF
>-|TRBV20-1|-|TRBJ2-6
TGCAGTGCTTATTCGGGACGTTTCTCTGGGGCCGACGTCCTGACTTTC
CSAYSGRFSGADVLTF
>-|TRBV7-2|TRBD2|TRBJ2-7
TGTGCCAGCAGCTTAGTGGGACTAGCGGGAGTGGGTCTCGAGCAGTACTTC
CASSLVGLAGVGLEQYF
>-|TRBV3-1|-|TRBJ2-5
TGTGCCAGCAGCCAAGTCGGAGGGGGAGAGACCCAGTACTTC
CASSQVGGGETQYF
>-|TRBV5-6|-|TRBJ2-7
TGTGCCAGCAGCTTGGTTCCAGCGACCTACGAGCAGTACTTC
CASSLVPATYEQYF
>-|TRBV5-1|-|TRBJ1-2
TGCGCCAGCAGCTTTGGGGCCGGGGCTAACTATGGCTACACCTTC
CASSFGAGANYGYTF
>few|TRBV28|-|TRBJ2-7
TGTGCCAGCAGTTTGAGTCAGGGTTGGTCCTACGAGCAGTACTTC
CASSLSQGWSYEQYF
>-|TRBV6-2/TRBV6-3|-|TRBJ1-6
TGTGCCAGCAGGCGCGGATTGTCGGCCTATAATTCACCCCTCCACTTT
CASRRGLSAYNSPLHF
>-|TRBV29-1|TRBD1|TRBJ2-3
TGCAGCGTTGCCAGAACAGGGGTAGTAATAGAAGATACGCAGTATTTT
CSVARTGVVIEDTQYF
>-|TRBV5-1|-|TRBJ2-6
TGCGCCAGCAGCTCCGACGGGTTCTCTGGGGCCAACGTCCTGACTTTC
CASSSDGFSGANVLTF
>-|TRBV29-1|TRBD1|TRBJ2-3
TGCAGCGCTTCGACAGGGATGGGAGATACGCAGTATTTT
CSASTGMGDTQYF
>-|TRBV3-1|-|TRBJ1-3
TGTGCCAGCAGCCAAGACGGGGGGGCATCTGGAAACACCATATATTTT
CASSQDGGASGNTIYF
>once|TRBV7-2|-|TRBJ1-6
TGTGCCAGCAGCTTAGGGAGACCAAATAATTCACCCCTCCACTTT
CASSLGRPNNSPLHF
>-|TRBV19|TRBD2|TRBJ2-7
TGTGCCAGTACGGGACTAGCGGGACTCTTCAATGAGCAGTACTTC
CASTGLAGLFNEQYF
>-|TRBV29-1|-|TRBJ2-7
TGCAGCGTTGAAGCAGGAACCAATAGCTCCTACGAGCAGTACTTC
CSVEAGTNSSYEQYF
>few|TRBV29-1|-|TRBJ2-7
TGCAGCGTTGTGAGTACCGGGGGCTCCTACGAGCAGTACTTC
CSVVSTGGSYEQYF